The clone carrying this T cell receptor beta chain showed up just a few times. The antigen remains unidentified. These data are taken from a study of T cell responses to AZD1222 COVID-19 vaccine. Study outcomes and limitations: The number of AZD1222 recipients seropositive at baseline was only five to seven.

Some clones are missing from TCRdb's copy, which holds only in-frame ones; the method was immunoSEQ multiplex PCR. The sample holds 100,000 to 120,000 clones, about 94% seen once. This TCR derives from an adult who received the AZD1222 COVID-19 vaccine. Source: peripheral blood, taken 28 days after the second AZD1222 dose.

The CDR3 nucleotides are TGTGCCAGCAGCCCGCGACAGGGGAACGGGGTCCTCCACTTT. Residues: CASSPRQGNGVLHF. V usage is TRBV7-8 and J usage is TRBJ1-6, with 8 nucleotides matching TRBD1. Unmatched junction bases numbered 12, after V lost 5 bases and J lost 15 bases. The germline gives CDR1 SGHVS, CDR2 FQNEAQ. The length of the CDR3 is 14 residues.